Listed below are T cell receptor beta chains from one sample, sequenced in a study of blood T cell repertoires in COVID-19. Profiled with immunoSEQ multiplex PCR; TCRdb holds only in-frame clones, not every one. The table shows about 290,000 clones, with 75% to 90% occurring only once. The specimen sequenced was PBMCs or T cells enriched from blood (not recorded which). These receptors came from a woman in her thirties or forties who had recovered from COVID-19. CDR3s leave out the opening cysteine and the closing phenylalanine or tryptophan. Each record gives: V gene, J gene, CDR3 length, CDR3 protein.

TRBV9,TRBJ2-7,14,ASSVGLTGGFHEQY
TRBV18,TRBJ1-6,13,ASSPSSGENSPLH
TRBV29-1,TRBJ2-3,13,SVGLMTGPTDTQY
TRBV19,TRBJ1-1,13,ASSIQDRGSTEAF
TRBV29-1,TRBJ2-7,11,SVATGVGDEQY
TRBV12-3/TRBV12-4,TRBJ2-7,10,ASSLGSYEQY
TRBV6-1,TRBJ2-7,13,ASSDWDRGDYEQY
TRBV27,TRBJ2-1,16,ASSRTSGGPVSLNEQF
TRBV7-9,TRBJ1-3,14,ASRFGTGSSGNTIY
TRBV7-3,TRBJ2-5,13,ASSLNGAGGETQY
TRBV29-1,TRBJ2-3,14,SVEGVVRARTDTQY
TRBV7-3,TRBJ2-5,11,ASSLGQGETQY
TRBV18,TRBJ1-1,13,ASSPGTGRGAEAF
TRBV19,TRBJ2-1,13,ASGPGLLSYNEQF
TRBV18,TRBJ1-2,11,ASSLAGAGGYT
TRBV30,TRBJ2-5,10,AWGDRAETQY
TRBV28,TRBJ2-1,15,ASSSILAGRVYNEQF
TRBV7-8,TRBJ2-4,17,ASSRGRITRSEAKNIQY
TRBV3-1/TRBV3-2,TRBJ1-4,13,ASSLRTGGPEKLF
TRBV5-5,TRBJ2-2,14,ASSLPVTGGTGELF